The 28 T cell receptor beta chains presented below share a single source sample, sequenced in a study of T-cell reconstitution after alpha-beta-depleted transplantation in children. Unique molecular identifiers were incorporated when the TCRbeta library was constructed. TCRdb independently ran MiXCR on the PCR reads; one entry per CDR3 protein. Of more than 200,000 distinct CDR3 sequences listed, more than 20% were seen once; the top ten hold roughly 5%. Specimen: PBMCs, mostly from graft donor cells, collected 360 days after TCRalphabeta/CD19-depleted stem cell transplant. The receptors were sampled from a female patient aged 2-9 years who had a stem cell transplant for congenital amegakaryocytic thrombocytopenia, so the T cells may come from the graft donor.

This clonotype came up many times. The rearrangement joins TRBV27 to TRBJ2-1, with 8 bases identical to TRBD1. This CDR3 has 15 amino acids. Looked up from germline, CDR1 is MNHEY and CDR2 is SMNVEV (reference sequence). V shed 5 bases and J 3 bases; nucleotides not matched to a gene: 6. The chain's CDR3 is CASSLDRGYYNEQFF. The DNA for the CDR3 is TGTGCCAGCAGTCTCGACAGGGGATACTACAATGAGCAGTTCTTC.

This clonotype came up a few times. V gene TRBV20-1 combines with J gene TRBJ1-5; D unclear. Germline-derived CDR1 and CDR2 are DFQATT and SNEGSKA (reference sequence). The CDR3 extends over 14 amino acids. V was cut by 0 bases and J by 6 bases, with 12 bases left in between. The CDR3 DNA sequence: TGCAGTGCTAGAGATGCCGGGATAGGTCAGCCCCAGCATTTT. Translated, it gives CSARDAGIGQPQHF.

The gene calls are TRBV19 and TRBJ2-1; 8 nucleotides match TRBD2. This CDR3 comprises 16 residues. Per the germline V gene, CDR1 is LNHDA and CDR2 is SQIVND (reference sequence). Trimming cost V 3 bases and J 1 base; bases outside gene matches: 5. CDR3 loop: CASSILAGVSYNEQFF. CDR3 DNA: TGTGCCAGTAGTATCCTAGCGGGCGTTTCCTACAATGAGCAGTTCTTC.

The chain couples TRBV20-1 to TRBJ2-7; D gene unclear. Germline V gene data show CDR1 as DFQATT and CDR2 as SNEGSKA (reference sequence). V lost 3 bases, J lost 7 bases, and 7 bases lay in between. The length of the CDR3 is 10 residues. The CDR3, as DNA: TGCAGTGCTAGTTTAGGGGAGCAGTACTTC. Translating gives CSASLGEQYF.

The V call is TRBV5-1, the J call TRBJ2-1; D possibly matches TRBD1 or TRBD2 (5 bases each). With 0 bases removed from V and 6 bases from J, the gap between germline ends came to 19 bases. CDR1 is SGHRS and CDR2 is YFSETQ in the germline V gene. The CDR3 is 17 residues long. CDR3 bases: TGCGCCAGCAGCTTGGGTTTGGGACGGGCAGCCGGCAATGAGCAGTTCTTC. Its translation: CASSLGLGRAAGNEQFF.

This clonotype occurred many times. The CDR3 DNA is TGTGCCAGCAGTTTAGTTCTAGGACCGCCACTGGTAGATACGCAGTATTTT. Translation gives CASSLVLGPPLVDTQYF. The chain uses TRBV12-3 or TRBV12-4 and TRBJ2-3; no clear D gene. The CDR3 covers 17 residues. Trimming took off 1 base at V and 5 bases at J, with 19 bases between the two ends.

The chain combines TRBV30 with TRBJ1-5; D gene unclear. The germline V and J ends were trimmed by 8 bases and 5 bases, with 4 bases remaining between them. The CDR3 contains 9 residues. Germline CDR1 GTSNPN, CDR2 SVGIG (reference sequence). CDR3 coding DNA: TGTGCCCGAGATCAGCCCCAGCATTTT. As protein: CARDQPQHF.

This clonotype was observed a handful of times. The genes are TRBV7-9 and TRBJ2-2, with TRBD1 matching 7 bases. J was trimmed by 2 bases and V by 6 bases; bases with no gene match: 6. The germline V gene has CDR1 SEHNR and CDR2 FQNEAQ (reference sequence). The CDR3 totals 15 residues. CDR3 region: CASRTTGSNTGELFF. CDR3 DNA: TGTGCCAGCAGGACGACAGGGAGTAACACCGGGGAGCTGTTTTTT.

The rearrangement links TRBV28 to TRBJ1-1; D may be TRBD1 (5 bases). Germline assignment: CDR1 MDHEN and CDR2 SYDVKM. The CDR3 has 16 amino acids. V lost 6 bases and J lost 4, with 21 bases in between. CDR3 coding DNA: TGTGCCAGCAGCCCCCGGGGGAGCGTCAGATCCACTGAAGCTTTCTTT. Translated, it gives CASSPRGSVRSTEAFF.

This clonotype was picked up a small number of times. The CDR3 sequence: CATSSGSKYNEQFF. In DNA, the CDR3 is TGTGCCACCAGCAGCGGGAGTAAATACAATGAGCAGTTCTTC. The chain uses TRBV15 and TRBJ2-1; TRBD2 might be the D (6 bases). Trimming cost V 3 bases and J 4 bases, with 10 bases left between them. Germline V lookup: CDR1 LNHNV, CDR2 YYDKDF (reference sequence). This CDR3 comprises 14 residues.

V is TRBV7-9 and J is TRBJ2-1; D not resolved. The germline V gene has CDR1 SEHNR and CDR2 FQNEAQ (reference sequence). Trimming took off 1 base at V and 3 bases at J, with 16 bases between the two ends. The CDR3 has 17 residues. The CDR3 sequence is CASSLGVSSQFYNEQFF. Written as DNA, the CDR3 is TGTGCCAGCAGCTTAGGGGTTAGCTCCCAATTCTACAATGAGCAGTTCTTC.

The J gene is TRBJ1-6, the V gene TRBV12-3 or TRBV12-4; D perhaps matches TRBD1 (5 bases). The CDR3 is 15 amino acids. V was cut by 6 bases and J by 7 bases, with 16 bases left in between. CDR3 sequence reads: CASRRDPVGNSPLHF. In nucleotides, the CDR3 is TGTGCCAGCAGACGGGACCCGGTGGGGAATTCACCCCTCCACTTT.

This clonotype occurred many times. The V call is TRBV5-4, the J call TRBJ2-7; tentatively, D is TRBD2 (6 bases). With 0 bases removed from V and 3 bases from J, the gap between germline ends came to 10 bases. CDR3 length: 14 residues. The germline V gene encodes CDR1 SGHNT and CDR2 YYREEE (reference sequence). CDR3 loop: CASSLVGRDYEQYF. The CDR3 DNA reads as TGTGCCAGCAGCTTGGTCGGGAGAGACTACGAGCAGTACTTC.

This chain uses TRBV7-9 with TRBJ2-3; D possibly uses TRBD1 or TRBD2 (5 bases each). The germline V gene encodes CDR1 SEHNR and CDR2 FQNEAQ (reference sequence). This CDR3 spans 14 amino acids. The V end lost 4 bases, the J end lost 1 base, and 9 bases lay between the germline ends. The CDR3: CASSSWDRTDTQYF. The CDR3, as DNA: TGTGCCAGCAGCTCTTGGGACCGCACAGATACGCAGTATTTT.

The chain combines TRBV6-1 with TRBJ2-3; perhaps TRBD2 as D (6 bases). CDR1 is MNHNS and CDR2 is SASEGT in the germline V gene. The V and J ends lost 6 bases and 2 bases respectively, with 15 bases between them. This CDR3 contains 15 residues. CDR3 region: CASREDWRDTDTQYF. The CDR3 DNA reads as TGTGCCAGCAGAGAGGACTGGCGGGACACAGATACGCAGTATTTT.

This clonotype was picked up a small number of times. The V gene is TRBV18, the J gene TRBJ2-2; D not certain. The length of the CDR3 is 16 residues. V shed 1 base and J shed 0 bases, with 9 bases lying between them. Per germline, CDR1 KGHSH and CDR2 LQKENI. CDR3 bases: TGTGCCAGCTCACCACGTAGAGGTTCGAACACCGGGGAGCTGTTTTTT. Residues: CASSPRRGSNTGELFF.

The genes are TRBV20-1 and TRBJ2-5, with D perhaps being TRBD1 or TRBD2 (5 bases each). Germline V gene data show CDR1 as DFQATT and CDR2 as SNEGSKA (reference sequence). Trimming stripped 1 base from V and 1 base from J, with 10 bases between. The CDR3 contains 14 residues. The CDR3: CSARVWDPQETQYF. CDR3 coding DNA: TGCAGTGCTAGAGTATGGGACCCCCAAGAGACCCAGTACTTC.

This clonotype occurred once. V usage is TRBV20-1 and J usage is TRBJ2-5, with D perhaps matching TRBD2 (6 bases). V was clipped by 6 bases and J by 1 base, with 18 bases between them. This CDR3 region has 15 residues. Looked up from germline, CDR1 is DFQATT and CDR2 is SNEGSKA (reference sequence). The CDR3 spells CSAPRGLATQETQYF. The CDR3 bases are TGCAGTGCACCGAGGGGCCTAGCGACCCAAGAGACCCAGTACTTC.

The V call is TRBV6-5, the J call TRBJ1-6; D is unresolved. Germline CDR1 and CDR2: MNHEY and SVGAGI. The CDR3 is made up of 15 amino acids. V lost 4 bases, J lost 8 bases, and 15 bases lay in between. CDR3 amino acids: CASSLGRLGHSPLHF. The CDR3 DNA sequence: TGTGCCAGCAGTTTAGGGAGGCTGGGTCATTCACCCCTCCACTTT.

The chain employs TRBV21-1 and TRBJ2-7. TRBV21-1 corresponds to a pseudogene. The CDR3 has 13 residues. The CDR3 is CASTKEGTYEQYF. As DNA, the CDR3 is TGTGCCAGCACCAAAGAAGGTACATACGAGCAGTACTTC.

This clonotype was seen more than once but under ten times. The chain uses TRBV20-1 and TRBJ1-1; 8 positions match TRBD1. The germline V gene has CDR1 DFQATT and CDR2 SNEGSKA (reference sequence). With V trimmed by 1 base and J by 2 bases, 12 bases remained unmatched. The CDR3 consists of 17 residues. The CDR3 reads CSARVPDRVSGNTEAFF. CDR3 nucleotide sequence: TGCAGTGCTAGAGTGCCGGACAGGGTCTCAGGAAACACTGAAGCTTTCTTT.

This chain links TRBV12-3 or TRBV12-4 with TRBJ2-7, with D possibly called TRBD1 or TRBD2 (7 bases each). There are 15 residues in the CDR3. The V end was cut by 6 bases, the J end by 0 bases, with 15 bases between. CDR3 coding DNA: TGTGCCAGCAGGACAGGGCCGGGGGGCTCCTACGAGCAGTACTTC. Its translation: CASRTGPGGSYEQYF.

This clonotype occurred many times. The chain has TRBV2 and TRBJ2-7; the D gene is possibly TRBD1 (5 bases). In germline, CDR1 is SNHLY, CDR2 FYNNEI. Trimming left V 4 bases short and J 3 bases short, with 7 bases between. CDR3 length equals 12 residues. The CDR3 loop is CASSVDSYEQYF. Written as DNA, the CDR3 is TGTGCCAGCAGTGTAGACAGCTACGAGCAGTACTTC.

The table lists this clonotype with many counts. The CDR3 sequence is CSGLAGGGESIQYF. The CDR3 DNA follows: TGCAGCGGACTAGCGGGAGGAGGGGAAAGCATTCAGTACTTC. The V gene is TRBV29-1, the J gene TRBJ2-4, with 13 bases identical to TRBD2. In germline, CDR1 is SQVTM, CDR2 ANQGSEA. J lost 9 bases, V lost 7 bases, and 9 bases had no gene match. CDR3 length: 14 residues.

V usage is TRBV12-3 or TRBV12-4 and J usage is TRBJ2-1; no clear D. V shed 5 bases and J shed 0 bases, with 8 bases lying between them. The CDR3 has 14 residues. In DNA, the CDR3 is TGTGCCAGCAGTCGATTTAGCTCCTACAATGAGCAGTTCTTC. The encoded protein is CASSRFSSYNEQFF.

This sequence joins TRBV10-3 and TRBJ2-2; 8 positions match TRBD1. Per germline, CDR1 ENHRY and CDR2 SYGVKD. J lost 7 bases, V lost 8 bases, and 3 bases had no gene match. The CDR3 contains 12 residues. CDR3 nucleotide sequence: TGTGCCATCTGGACAGGGATCGGGGAGCTGTTTTTT. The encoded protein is CAIWTGIGELFF.

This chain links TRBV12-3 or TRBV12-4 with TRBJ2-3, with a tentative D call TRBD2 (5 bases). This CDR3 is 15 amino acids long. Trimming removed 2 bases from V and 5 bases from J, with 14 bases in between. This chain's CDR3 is CASSLYRGKGDTQYF. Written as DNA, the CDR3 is TGTGCCAGCAGTTTATACCGGGGAAAGGGAGATACGCAGTATTTT.

DNA for the CDR3: TGCGCCAGCAGCTTGGGGGTCCAGAGGGGCACTGAAGCTTTCTTT. This gives the protein CASSLGVQRGTEAFF. The chain couples TRBV5-1 to TRBJ1-1; perhaps TRBD1 as D (5 bases). Germline CDR1 and CDR2: SGHRS and YFSETQ. V was clipped by 0 bases and J by 4 bases, with 13 bases between them. This CDR3 comprises 15 residues.